This T cell receptor (beta chain) was identified during a study of regulatory and conventional T cells in RAG deficiency. Assay used: immunoSEQ multiplex PCR; TCRdb lists only in-frame clones, some missing. The profile shows 34,000 or so clones, approximately 89% of them singletons. Trimming at V came to 5 bases and at J to 8 bases, leaving 6 bases not matched to a gene. Germline V CDR1 and CDR2: MNHEY, SMNVEV (reference sequence). The CDR3 totals 13 residues. This same sample was also taken into another study, of regulatory T cells. That paper notes: Amplification used 52 TRBV primers and 13 TRBJ primers.

Sequencing input: CD8+ T cells sorted from blood. The TCR sequence derives from a human donor in good health. The chain joins TRBV27 to TRBJ1-2; 9 bases fit TRBD1. The CDR3 coding sequence is TGTGCCAGCAGTCCCCGGGACAGGGACGGCTACACCTTC. This gives the protein CASSPRDRDGYTF.